The clone carrying this T cell receptor beta chain has a handful of counts. The sample is drawn from a study of response to subunit inactivated influenza vaccine. TCRdb re-called the RT-PCR reads with MiXCR, one entry per CDR3 protein. The table records 530,000 or so distinct CDR3 sequences, 12% of them present only once. This TCR was recovered from a man between 45 and 60 years old who received an inactivated influenza vaccine. The sequences come from PBMCs from blood, collected on the day of vaccination.

The CDR3 nucleotides read TGTGCCAGCAGCGCCCGGCCGGACCCTGAAGCTTTCTTT. Protein product: CASSARPDPEAFF. The rearrangement uses TRBV9 and TRBJ1-1; D is unclear. The CDR3 totals 13 residues. Per germline, CDR1 SGDLS and CDR2 YYNGEE. The V end lost 3 bases, the J end lost 6 bases, and 12 bases lay between the germline ends.